Below are 4 T cell receptor beta chains sequenced from a single sample in a study of control samples from healthy donors and cancer patients. Sequencing used immunoSEQ multiplex PCR; TCRdb keeps in-frame clones, though not all of them. The sample has 95,000 to 150,000 clones; approximately 92% are singletons. Sequencing input: PBMCs. The receptors shown here come from a man older than 75 with head and neck cancer.

This chain connects TRBV6-4 to TRBJ2-3; 7 nucleotides line up with TRBD2. This CDR3 region has 16 residues. V was pared by 0 bases and J by 2 bases, with 5 bases of the junction left unmatched. CDR1 and CDR2 from the germline V gene are MRHNA and SNTAGT. CDR3 residues: CASSDSTSATTDTQYF. The CDR3 coding sequence is TGTGCCAGCAGTGACTCCACTAGCGCAACCACAGATACGCAGTATTTT.

In its sample, this clone was seen once. The chain is built from TRBV6-1 and TRBJ1-2; no firm D call. CDR3 length: 13 residues. From germline, CDR1 is MNHNS and CDR2 SASEGT. With 1 base removed from V and 7 bases from J, the gap between germline ends came to 10 bases. The CDR3 loop is CASSEVAWTGYTF. CDR3 DNA: TGTGCCAGCAGTGAAGTGGCGTGGACTGGCTACACCTTC.

The CDR3 sequence: CASSRDRGRNEQFF. In DNA form, the CDR3 reads TGTGCCAGCAGCCGGGACAGGGGGCGGAATGAGCAGTTCTTC. V gene TRBV6-1 combines with J gene TRBJ2-1; 12 nucleotides line up with TRBD1. The CDR3 spans 14 residues. The germline V gene has CDR1 MNHNS and CDR2 SASEGT. With V trimmed by 6 bases and J by 7 bases, 4 bases remained unmatched.

The chain is built from TRBV6-5 and TRBJ2-5; D is perhaps TRBD1 or TRBD2 (6 bases each). Between the trimmed V and J ends, which lost 5 bases and 4 bases, there was a span of 17 bases. This CDR3 region has 15 residues. From germline, CDR1 is MNHEY and CDR2 SVGAGI. The CDR3 sequence is CASSLGRGQGETQYF. In nucleotides, the CDR3 is TGTGCCAGCAGTCTCGGCCGGGGGCAAGGAGAGACCCAGTACTTC.